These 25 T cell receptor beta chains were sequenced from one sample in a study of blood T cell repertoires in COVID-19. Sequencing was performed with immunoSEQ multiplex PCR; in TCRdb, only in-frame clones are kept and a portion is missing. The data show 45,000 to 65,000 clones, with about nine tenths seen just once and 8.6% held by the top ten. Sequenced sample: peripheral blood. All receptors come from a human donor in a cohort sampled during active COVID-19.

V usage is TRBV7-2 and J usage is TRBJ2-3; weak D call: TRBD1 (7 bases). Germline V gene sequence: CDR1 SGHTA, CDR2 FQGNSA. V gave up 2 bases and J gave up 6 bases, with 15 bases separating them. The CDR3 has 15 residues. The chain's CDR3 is CASSLLGAGGDTQYF. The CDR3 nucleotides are TGTGCCAGCAGCTTATTGGGGGCAGGGGGGGATACGCAGTATTTT.

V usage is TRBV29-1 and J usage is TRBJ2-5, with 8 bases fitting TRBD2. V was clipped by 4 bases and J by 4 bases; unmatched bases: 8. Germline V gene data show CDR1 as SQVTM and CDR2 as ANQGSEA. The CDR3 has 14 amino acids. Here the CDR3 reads CSVVRRGVGETQYF. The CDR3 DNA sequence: TGCAGCGTTGTACGGCGGGGGGTTGGAGAGACCCAGTACTTC. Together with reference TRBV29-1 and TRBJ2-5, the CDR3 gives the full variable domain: SAVISQKPSRDICQRGTSLTIQCQVDSQVTMMFWYRQQPGQSLTLIATANQGSEATYESGFVIDKFPISRPNLTFSTLTVSNMSPEDSSIYLCSVVRRGVGETQYFGPGTRLLVL.

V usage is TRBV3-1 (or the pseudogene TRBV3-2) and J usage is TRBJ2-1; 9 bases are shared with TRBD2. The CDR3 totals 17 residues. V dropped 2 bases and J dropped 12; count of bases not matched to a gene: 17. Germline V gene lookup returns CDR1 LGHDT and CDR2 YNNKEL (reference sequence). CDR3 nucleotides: TGTGCCAGCAGCCAATCCCCCTGGTGGACCGCGGGAGGGTTGCAGTTCTTC. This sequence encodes CASSQSPWWTAGGLQFF.

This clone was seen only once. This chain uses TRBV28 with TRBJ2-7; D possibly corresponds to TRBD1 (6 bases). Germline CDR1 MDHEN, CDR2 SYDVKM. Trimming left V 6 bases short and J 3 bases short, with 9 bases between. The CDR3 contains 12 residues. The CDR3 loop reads CASRQQGYEQYF. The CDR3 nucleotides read TGTGCCAGCAGGCAACAGGGCTACGAGCAGTACTTC.

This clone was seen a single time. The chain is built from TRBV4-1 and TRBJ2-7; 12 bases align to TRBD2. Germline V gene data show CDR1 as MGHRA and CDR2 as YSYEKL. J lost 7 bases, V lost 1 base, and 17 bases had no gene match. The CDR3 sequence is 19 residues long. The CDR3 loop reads CASSQVPTARLAGVWEQYF. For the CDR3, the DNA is TGCGCCAGCAGCCAAGTCCCGACAGCTAGACTAGCGGGGGTATGGGAGCAGTACTTC.

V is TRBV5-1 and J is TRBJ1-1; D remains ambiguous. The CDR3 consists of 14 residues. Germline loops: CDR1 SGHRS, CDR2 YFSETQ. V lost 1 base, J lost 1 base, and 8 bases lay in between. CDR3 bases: TGCGCCAGCAGCTTGCGGGGTGGGAACACTGAAGCTTTCTTT. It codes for CASSLRGGNTEAFF. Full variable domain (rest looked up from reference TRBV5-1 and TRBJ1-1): KAGVTQTPRYLIKTRGQQVTLSCSPISGHRSVSWYQQTPGQGLQFLFEYFSETQRNKGNFPGRFSGRQFSNSRSEMNVSTLELGDSALYLCASSLRGGNTEAFFGQGTRLTVV.

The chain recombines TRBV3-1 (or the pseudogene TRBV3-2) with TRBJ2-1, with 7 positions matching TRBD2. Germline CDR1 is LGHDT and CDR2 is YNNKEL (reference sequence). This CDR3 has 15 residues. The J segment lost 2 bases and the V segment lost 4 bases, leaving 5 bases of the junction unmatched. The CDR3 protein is CASSRDYATYNEQFF. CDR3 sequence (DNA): TGTGCCAGCAGCCGGGACTACGCTACCTACAATGAGCAGTTCTTC.

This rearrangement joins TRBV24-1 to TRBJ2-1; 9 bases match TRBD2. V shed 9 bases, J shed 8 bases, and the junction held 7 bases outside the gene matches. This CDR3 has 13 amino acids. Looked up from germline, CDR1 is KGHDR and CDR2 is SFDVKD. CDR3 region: CATSAGGVYEQFF. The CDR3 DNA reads TGTGCCACCTCGGCGGGAGGGGTTTATGAGCAGTTCTTC.

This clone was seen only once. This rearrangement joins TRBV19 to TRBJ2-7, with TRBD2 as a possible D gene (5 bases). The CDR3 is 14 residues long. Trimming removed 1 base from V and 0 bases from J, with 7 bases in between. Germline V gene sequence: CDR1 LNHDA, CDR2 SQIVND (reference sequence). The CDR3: CASSIAGNSYEQYF. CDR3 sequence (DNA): TGTGCCAGTAGTATAGCGGGAAACTCCTACGAGCAGTACTTC.

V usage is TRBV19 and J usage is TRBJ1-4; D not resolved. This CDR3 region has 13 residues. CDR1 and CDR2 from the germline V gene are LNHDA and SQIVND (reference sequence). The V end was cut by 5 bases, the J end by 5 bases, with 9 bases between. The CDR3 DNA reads TGTGCCAGTAGTCTCCAGTCAAATGAAAAACTGTTTTTT. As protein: CASSLQSNEKLFF.

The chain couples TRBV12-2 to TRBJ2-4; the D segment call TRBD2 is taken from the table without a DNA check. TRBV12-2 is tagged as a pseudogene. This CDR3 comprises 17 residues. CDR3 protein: CASRLLGRGFVKNIQYF. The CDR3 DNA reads TGTGCAAGTCGCTTATTGGGGCGGGGATTCGTCAAAAACATTCAGTACTTC.

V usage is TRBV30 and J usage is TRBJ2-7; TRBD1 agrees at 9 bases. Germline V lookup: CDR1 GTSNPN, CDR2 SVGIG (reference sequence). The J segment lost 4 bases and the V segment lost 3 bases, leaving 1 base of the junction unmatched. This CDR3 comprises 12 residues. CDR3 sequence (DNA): TGTGCCTGGAGGGACAGGGGTTACGAGCAGTACTTC. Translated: CAWRDRGYEQYF.

DNA of the CDR3: TGCAGTGCTAGTTCTAACTCAATGAACACCGGGGAGCTGTTTTTT. It encodes CSASSNSMNTGELFF. The rearrangement links TRBV20-1 to TRBJ2-2, with D unclear. The ends were cut back, 3 bases at V and 1 base at J, with 12 bases in the middle. The CDR3 totals 15 residues. Per the germline V gene, CDR1 is DFQATT and CDR2 is SNEGSKA (reference sequence).

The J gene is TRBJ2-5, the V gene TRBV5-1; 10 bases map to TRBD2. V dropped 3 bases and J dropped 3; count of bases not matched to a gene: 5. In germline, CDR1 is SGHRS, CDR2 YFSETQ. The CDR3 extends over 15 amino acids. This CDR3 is CASSSAGTSEETQYF. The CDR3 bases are TGCGCCAGCAGCTCCGCCGGGACTAGCGAAGAGACCCAGTACTTC.

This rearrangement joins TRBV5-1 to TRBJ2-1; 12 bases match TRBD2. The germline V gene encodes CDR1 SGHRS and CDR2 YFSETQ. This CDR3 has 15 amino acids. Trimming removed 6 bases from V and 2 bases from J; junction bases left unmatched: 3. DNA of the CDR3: TGCGCCAGCATCGGACTAGCGGGGCCCTACAATGAGCAGTTCTTC. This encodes CASIGLAGPYNEQFF.

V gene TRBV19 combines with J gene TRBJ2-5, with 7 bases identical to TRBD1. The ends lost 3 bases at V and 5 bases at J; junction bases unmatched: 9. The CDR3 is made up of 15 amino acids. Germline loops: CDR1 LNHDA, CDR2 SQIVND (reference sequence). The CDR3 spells CASSISGRGLETQYF. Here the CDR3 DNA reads TGTGCCAGTAGTATCTCCGGAAGGGGGCTCGAGACCCAGTACTTC.

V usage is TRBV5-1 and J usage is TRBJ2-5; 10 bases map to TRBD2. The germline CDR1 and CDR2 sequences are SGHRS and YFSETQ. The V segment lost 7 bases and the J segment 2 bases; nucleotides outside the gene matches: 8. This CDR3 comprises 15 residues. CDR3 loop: CASQRGGLGQETQYF. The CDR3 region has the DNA TGCGCCAGCCAGCGGGGGGGCCTCGGGCAAGAGACCCAGTACTTC.

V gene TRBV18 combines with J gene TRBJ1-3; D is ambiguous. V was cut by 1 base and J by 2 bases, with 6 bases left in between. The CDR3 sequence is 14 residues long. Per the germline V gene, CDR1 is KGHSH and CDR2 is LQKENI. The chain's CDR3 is CASSPRRAGNTIYF. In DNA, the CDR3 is TGTGCCAGCTCACCACGGAGGGCTGGAAACACCATATATTTT.

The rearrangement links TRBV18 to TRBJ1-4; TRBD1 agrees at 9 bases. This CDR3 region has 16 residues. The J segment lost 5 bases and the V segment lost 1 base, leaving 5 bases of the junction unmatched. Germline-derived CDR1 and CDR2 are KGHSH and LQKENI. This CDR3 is CASSPRGQGLNEKLFF. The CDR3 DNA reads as TGTGCCAGCTCACCACGGGGACAGGGACTAAATGAAAAACTGTTTTTT.

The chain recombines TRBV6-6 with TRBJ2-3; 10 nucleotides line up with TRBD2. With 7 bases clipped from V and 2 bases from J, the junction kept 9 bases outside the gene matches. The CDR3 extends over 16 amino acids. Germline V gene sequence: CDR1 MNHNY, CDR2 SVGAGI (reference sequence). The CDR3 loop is CASITTSGGATDTQYF. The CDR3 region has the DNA TGTGCCAGCATTACTACCAGCGGGGGGGCCACAGATACGCAGTATTTT.

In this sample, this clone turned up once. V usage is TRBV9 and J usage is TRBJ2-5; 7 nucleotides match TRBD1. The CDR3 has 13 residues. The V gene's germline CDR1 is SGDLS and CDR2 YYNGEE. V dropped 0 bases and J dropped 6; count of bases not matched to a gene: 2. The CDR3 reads CASSVGQGQTQYF. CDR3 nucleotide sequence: TGTGCCAGCAGCGTAGGACAGGGCCAGACCCAGTACTTC.

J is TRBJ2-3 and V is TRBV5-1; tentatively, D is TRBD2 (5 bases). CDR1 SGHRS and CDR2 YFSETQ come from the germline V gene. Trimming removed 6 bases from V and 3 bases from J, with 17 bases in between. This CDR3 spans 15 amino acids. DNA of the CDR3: TGCGCCAGCAACCCCTATGCGGGTGGAACAGATACGCAGTATTTT. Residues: CASNPYAGGTDTQYF.

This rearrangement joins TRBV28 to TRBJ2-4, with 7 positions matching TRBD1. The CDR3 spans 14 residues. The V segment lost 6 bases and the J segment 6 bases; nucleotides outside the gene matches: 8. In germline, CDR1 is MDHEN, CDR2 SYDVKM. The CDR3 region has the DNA TGTGCCAGCAGAGGCAGGGGGATCGGAAACATTCAGTACTTC. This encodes CASRGRGIGNIQYF.

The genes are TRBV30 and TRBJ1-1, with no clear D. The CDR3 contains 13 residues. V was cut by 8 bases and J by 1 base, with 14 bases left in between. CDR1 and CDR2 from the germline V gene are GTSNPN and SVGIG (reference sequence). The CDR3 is CAGEMTKNTEAFF. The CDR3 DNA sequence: TGTGCCGGTGAGATGACAAAGAACACTGAAGCTTTCTTT.

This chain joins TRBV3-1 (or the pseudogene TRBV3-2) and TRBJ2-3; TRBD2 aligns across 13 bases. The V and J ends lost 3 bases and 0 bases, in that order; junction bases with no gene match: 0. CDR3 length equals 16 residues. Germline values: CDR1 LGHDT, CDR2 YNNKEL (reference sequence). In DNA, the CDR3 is TGTGCCAGCAGCCAGGGACTAGCGGGAAGCACAGATACGCAGTATTTT. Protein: CASSQGLAGSTDTQYF.